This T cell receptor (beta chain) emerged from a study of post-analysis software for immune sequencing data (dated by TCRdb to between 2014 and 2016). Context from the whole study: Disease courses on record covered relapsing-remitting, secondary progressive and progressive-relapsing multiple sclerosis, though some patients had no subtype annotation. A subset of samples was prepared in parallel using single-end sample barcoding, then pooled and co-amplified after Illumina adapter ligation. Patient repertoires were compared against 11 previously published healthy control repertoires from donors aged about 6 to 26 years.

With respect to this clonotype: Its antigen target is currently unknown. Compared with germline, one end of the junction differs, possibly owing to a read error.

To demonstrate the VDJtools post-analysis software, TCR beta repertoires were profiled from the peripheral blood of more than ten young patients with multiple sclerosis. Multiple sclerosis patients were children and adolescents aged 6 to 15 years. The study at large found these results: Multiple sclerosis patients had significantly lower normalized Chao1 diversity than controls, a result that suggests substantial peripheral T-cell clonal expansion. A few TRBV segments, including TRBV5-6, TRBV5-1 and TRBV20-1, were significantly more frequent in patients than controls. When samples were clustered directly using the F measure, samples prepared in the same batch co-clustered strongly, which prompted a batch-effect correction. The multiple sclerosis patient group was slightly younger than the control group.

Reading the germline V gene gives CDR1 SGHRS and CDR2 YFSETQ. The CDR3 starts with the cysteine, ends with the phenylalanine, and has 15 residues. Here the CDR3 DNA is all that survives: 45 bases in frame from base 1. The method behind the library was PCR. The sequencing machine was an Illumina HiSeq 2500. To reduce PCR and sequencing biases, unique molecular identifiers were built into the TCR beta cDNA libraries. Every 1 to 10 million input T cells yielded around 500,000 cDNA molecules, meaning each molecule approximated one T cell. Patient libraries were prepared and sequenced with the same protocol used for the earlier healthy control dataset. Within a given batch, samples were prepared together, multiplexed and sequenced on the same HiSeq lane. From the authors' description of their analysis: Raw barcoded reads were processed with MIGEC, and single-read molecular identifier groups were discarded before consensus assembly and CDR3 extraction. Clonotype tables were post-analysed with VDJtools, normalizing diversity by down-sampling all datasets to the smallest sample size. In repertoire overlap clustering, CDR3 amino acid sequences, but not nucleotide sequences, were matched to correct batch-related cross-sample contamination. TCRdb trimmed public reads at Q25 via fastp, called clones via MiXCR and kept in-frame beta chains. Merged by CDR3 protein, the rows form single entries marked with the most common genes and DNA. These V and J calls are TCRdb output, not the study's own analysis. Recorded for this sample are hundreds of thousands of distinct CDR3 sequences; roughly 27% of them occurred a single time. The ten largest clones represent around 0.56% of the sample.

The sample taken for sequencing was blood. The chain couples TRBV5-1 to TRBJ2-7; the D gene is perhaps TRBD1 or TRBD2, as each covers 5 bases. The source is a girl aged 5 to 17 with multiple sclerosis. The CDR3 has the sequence CASSLEQGGSSEQYF. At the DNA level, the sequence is TGCGCCAGCAGCTTGGAGCAGGGCGGGTCCTCCGAGCAGTACTTC. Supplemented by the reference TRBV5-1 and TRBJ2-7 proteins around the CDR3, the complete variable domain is KAGVTQTPRYLIKTRGQQVTLSCSPISGHRSVSWYQQTPGQGLQFLFEYFSETQRNKGNFPGRFSGRQFSNSRSEMNVSTLELGDSALYLCASSLEQGGSSEQYFGPGTRLTVT.